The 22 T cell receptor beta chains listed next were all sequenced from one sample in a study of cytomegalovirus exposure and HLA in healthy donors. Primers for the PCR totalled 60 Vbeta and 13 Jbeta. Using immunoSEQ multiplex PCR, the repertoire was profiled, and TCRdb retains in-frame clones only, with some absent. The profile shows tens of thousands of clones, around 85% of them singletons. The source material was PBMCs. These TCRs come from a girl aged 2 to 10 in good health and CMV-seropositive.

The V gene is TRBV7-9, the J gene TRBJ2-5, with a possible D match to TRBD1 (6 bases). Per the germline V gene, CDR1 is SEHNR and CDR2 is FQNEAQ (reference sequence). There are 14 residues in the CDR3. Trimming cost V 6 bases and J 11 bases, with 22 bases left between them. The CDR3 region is CASSPPTGPRGQYF. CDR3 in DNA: TGTGCCAGCAGTCCTCCCACGGGGCCGAGGGGGCAGTACTTC.

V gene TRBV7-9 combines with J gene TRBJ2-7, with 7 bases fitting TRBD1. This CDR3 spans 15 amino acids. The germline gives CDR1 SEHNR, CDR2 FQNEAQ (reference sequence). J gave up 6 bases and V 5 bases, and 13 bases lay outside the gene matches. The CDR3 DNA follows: TGTGCCAGCAGCCCTCACAGGGGTAGGGGACCCGAGCAGTACTTC. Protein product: CASSPHRGRGPEQYF.

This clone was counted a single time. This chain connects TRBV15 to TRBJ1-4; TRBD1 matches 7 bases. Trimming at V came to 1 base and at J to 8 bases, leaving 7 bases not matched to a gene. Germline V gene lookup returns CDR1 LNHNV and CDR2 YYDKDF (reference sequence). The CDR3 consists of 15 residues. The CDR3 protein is CATSRGGQTTEKLFF. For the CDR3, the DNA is TGTGCCACCAGCAGAGGGGGACAGACCACCGAAAAACTGTTTTTT. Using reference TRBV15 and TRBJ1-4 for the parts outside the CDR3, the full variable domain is DAMVIQNPRYQVTQFGKPVTLSCSQTLNHNVMYWYQQKSSQAPKLLFHYYDKDFNNEADTPDNFQSRRPNTSFCFLDIRSPGLGDTAMYLCATSRGGQTTEKLFFGSGTQLSVL.

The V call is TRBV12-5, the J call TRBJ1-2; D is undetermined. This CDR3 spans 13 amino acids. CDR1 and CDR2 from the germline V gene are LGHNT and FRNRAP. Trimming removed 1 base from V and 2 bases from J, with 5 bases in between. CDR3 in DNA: TGTGCTAGTGGTTTGGAGCTGAACTATGGCTACACCTTC. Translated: CASGLELNYGYTF.

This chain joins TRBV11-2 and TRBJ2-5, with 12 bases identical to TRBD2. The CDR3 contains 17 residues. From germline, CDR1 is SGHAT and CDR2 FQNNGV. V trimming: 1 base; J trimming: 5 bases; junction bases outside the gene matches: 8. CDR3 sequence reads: CASSLAPGLAGAETQYF. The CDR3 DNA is TGTGCCAGCAGCTTAGCTCCGGGACTAGCGGGTGCTGAGACCCAGTACTTC.

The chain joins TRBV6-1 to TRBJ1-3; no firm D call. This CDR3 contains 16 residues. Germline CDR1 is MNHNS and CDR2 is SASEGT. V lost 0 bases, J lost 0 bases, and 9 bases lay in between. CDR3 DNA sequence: TGTGCCAGCAGTGAAGCGCTGGAGATCTCTGGAAACACCATATATTTT. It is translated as CASSEALEISGNTIYF.

CDR3 nucleotide sequence: TGTGCCAGCTCACCAGAGCTGAACACCGGGGAGCTGTTTTTT. Translation: CASSPELNTGELFF. The V gene is TRBV18, the J gene TRBJ2-2; D not resolved. The germline CDR1 and CDR2 sequences are KGHSH and LQKENI. Between the trimmed V and J ends, which lost 2 bases and 1 base, there was a span of 5 bases. This CDR3 region has 14 residues. Complete variable domain (other parts from reference TRBV18 and TRBJ2-2): NAGVMQNPRHLVRRRGQEARLRCSPMKGHSHVYWYRQLPEEGLKFMVYLQKENIIDESGMPKERFSAEFPKEGPSILRIQQVVRGDSAAYFCASSPELNTGELFFGEGSRLTVL.

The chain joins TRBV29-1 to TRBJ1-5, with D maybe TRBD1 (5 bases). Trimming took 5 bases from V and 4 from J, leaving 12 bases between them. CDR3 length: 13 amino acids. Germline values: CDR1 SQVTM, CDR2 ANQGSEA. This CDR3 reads CSVTTGDNQPQHF. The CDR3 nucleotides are TGCAGCGTTACCACAGGAGATAATCAGCCCCAGCATTTT.

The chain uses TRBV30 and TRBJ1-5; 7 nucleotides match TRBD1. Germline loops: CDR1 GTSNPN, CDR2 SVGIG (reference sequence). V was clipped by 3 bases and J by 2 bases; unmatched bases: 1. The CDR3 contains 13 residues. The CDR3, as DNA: TGTGCCTGGAGCGGACAGGGCAATCAGCCCCAGCATTTT. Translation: CAWSGQGNQPQHF.

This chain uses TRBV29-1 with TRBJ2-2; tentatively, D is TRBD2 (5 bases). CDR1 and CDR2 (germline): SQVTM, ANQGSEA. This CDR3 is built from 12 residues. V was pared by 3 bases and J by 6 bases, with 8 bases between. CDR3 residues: CSVDAGAGELFF. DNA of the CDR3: TGCAGCGTTGATGCCGGGGCCGGGGAGCTGTTTTTT.

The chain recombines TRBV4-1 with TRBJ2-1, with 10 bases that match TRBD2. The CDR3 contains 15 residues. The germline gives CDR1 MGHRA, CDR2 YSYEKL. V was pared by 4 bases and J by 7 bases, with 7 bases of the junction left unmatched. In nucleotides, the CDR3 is TGCGCCAGCAGCCTACTAGCGGGGAGGTGGAATGAGCAGTTCTTC. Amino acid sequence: CASSLLAGRWNEQFF.

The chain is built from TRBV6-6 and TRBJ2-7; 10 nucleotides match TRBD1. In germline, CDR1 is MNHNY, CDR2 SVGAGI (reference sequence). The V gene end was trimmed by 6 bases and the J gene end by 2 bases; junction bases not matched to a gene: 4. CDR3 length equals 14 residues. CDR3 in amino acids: CASRRDRGTYEQYF. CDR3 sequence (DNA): TGTGCCAGCAGGCGGGACAGGGGAACCTACGAGCAGTACTTC.

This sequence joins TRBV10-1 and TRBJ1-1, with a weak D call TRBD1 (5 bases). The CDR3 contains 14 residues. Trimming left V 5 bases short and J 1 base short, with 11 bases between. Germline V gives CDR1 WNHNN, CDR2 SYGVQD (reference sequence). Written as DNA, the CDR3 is TGCGCCAGCAGTAGTGGGGCCGAGAACACTGAAGCTTTCTTT. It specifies CASSSGAENTEAFF.

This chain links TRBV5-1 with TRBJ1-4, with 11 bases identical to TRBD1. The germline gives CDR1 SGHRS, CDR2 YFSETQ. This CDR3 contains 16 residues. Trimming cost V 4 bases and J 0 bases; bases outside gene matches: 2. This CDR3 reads CASSQGQGATNEKLFF. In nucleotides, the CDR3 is TGCGCCAGCAGCCAGGGACAGGGGGCAACTAATGAAAAACTGTTTTTT.

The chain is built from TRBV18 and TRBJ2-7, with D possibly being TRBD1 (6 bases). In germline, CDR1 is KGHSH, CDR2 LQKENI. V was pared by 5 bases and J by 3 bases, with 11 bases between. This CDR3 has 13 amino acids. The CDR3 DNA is TGTGCCAGCTCAGGGGACATCCTCTACGAGCAGTACTTC. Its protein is CASSGDILYEQYF.

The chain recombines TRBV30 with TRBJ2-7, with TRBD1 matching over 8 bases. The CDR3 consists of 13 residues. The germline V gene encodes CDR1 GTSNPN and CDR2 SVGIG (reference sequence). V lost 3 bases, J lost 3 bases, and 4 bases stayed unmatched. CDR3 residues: CAWSRGQGYEQYF. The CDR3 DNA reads TGTGCCTGGAGCAGGGGGCAAGGCTACGAGCAGTACTTC.

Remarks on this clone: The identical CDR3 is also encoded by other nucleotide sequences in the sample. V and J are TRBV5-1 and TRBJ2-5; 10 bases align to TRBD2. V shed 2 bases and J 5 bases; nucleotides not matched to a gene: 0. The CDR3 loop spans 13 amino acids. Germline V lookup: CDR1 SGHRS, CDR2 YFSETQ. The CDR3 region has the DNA TGCGCCAGCAGCTTAGCGGGAGGGGAGACCCAGTACTTC. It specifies CASSLAGGETQYF.

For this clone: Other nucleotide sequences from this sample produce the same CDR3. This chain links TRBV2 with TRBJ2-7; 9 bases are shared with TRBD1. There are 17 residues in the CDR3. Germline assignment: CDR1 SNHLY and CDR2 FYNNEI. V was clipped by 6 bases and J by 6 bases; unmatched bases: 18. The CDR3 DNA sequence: TGTGCCAGCAGCGAGGACAGGGGTTTGGCTAGTACTGTCGAGCAGTACTTC. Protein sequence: CASSEDRGLASTVEQYF.

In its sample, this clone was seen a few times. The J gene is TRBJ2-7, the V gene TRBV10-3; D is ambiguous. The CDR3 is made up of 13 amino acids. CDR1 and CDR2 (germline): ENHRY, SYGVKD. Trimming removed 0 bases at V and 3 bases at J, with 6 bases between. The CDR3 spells CAISESLFYEQYF. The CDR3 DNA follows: TGTGCCATCAGTGAGTCTCTCTTCTACGAGCAGTACTTC.

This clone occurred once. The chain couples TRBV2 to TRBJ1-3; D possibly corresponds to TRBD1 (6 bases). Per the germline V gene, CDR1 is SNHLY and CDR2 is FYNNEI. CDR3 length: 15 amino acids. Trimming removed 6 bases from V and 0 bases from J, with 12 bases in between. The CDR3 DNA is TGTGCCAGCAGATTCGACAGGAGCTCTGGAAACACCATATATTTT. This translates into CASRFDRSSGNTIYF.

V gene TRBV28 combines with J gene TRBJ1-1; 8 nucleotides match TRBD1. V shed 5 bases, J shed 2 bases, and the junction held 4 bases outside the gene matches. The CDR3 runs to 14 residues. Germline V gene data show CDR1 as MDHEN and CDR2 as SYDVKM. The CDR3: CASSRGTGNTEAFF. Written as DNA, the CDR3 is TGTGCCAGCAGTCGAGGGACAGGTAACACTGAAGCTTTCTTT.

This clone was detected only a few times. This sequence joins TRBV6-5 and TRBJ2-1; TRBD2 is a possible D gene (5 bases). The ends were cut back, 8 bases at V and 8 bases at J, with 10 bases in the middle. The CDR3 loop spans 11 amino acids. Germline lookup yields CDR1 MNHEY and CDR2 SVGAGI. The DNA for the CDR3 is TGTGCCAGCGGGTTGAGGGATGAGCAGTTCTTC. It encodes CASGLRDEQFF.